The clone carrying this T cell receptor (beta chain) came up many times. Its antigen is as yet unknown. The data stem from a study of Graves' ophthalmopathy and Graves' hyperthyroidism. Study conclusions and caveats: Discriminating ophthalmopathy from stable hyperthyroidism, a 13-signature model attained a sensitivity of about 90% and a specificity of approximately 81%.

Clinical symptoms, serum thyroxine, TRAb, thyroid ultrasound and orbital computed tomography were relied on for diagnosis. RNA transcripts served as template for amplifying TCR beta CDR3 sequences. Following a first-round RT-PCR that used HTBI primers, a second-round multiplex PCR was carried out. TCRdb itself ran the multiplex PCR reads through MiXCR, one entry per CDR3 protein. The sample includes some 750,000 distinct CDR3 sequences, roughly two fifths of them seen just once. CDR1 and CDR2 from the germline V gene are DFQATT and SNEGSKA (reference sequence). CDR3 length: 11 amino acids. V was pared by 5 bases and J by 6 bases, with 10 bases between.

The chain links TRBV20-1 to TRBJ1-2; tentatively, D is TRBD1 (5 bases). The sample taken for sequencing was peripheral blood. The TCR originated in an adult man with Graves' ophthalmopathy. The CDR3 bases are TGCAGTGCTTCGGGGGGGAATGGCTACACCTTC. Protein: CSASGGNGYTF.